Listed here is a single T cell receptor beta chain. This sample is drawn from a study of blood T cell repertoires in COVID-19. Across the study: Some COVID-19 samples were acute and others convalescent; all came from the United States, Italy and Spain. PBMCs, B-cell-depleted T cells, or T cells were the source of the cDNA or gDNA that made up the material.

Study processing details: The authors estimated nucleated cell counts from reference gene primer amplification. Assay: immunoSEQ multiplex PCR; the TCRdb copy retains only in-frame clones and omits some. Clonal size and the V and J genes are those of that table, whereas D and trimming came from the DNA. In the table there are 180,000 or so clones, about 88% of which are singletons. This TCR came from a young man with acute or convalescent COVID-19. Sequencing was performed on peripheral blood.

The CDR3 DNA reads TGTGCCAGTAGTATAGAGGGCAGGGGAGGCAATCAGCCCCAGCATTTT. Translating gives CASSIEGRGGNQPQHF. The genes are TRBV19 and TRBJ1-5; weak D call: TRBD1 (6 bases). Germline loops: CDR1 LNHDA, CDR2 SQIVND (reference sequence). This CDR3 comprises 16 residues. V was cut by 0 bases and J by 2 bases, with 11 bases left in between. The whole variable domain, remainder taken from reference TRBV19 and TRBJ1-5, is DGGITQSPKYLFRKEGQNVTLSCEQNLNHDAMYWYRQDPGQGLRLIYYSQIVNDFQKGDIAEGYSVSREKKESFPLTVTSAQKNPTAFYLCASSIEGRGGNQPQHFGDGTRLSIL.